The 9 T cell receptor beta chains reported below all come from one sample, sequenced in a study of cytomegalovirus exposure and HLA in healthy donors (dated by TCRdb to 2016 to 2017). The library relied on the immunoSEQ multiplex PCR assay. A mixture of 60 forward primers for TCR Vbeta segments and 13 reverse primers for TCR Jbeta segments was used in the multiplex PCR. TCRdb retrieved this table from immuneACCESS and kept in-frame rearrangements only. Not all clones are present; in checked studies, unresolved V genes account for under half, and no reason is known for the remainder. The sample has more than 80,000 clones on record, 80% to 90% of them singletons. The ten largest clones take up under 2% of the sample. Sequencing was done on a sample of PBMCs. Every receptor here comes from a man aged 50-59 years in good health and CMV-seronegative.

This clone was seen a handful of times. The J gene is TRBJ2-2, the V gene TRBV4-3; D is ambiguous. The CDR3 has 16 residues. From germline, CDR1 is LGHNA and CDR2 YSLEER. V was pared by 0 bases and J by 5 bases, with 13 bases between. The CDR3 DNA follows: TGCGCCAGCAGCCAAGAAGTTCCCCCCCAGACCGGGGAGCTGTTTTTT. Translated, it gives CASSQEVPPQTGELFF.

The chain combines TRBV15 with TRBJ2-7; tentatively, D is TRBD2 (5 bases). V dropped 3 bases and J dropped 6 bases, with 15 bases sitting between them. Germline V gives CDR1 LNHNV, CDR2 YYDKDF (reference sequence). The length of the CDR3 is 14 residues. CDR3 loop: CATSRDFEASEQYF. CDR3 sequence (DNA): TGTGCCACCAGCAGGGACTTCGAGGCCAGCGAGCAGTACTTC. Full variable domain (outside the CDR3, taken from reference TRBV15 and TRBJ2-7): DAMVIQNPRYQVTQFGKPVTLSCSQTLNHNVMYWYQQKSSQAPKLLFHYYDKDFNNEADTPDNFQSRRPNTSFCFLDIRSPGLGDTAMYLCATSRDFEASEQYFGPGTRLTVT.

This clone was picked up one time. This rearrangement joins TRBV11-2 to TRBJ1-1; no firm D call. This CDR3 contains 16 residues. Germline V lookup: CDR1 SGHAT, CDR2 FQNNGV. The V and J ends lost 3 bases and 0 bases respectively, with 14 bases between them. Here the CDR3 reads CASSFAVNLLNTEAFF. In DNA form, the CDR3 reads TGTGCCAGCAGCTTCGCAGTTAACCTTCTGAACACTGAAGCTTTCTTT.

This clone has only one observation. Other nucleotide sequences in the sample specify the same CDR3. V is TRBV10-3 and J is TRBJ1-3; D is possibly TRBD1 (5 bases). CDR3 length equals 13 residues. CDR1 ENHRY and CDR2 SYGVKD come from the germline V gene. V lost 10 bases, J lost 0 bases, and 10 bases lay in between. CDR3 region: CASSTDSGNTIYF. CDR3 in DNA: TGTGCCAGCTCGACAGACTCTGGAAACACCATATATTTT.

This clone was recorded only once. J is TRBJ2-1 and V is TRBV19; D not certain. The CDR3 has 12 residues. Trimming removed 3 bases at V and 10 bases at J, with 10 bases between. Germline CDR1 and CDR2: LNHDA and SQIVND (reference sequence). This CDR3 reads CASSILLEEQFF. The CDR3, as DNA: TGTGCCAGTAGTATTCTACTGGAGGAGCAGTTCTTC.

This chain uses TRBV7-9 with TRBJ2-2; 8 bases are shared with TRBD2. The CDR3 runs to 14 residues. Germline loops: CDR1 SEHNR, CDR2 FQNEAQ (reference sequence). V dropped 4 bases and J dropped 5; count of bases not matched to a gene: 3. In nucleotides, the CDR3 is TGTGCCAGCAGCTACAGCGGGGGAACCGGGGAGCTGTTTTTT. Its protein is CASSYSGGTGELFF.

This clone was observed a handful of times. The V gene is TRBV5-5, the J gene TRBJ2-7; the match to TRBD1 covers 9 bases. V shed 4 bases, J shed 1 base, and the junction held 6 bases outside the gene matches. In germline, CDR1 is SGHKS, CDR2 YYEKEE (reference sequence). The CDR3 consists of 15 residues. DNA of the CDR3: TGTGCCAGCAGCATGTCGACAGGGGGGTCCTACGAGCAGTACTTC. Translation gives CASSMSTGGSYEQYF.

The chain combines TRBV7-2 with TRBJ2-6, with D possibly being TRBD2 (5 bases). Trimming stripped 5 bases from V and 4 bases from J, with 15 bases between. The CDR3 spans 16 residues. Germline V CDR1 and CDR2: SGHTA, FQGNSA. The CDR3 spells CASSPIRTSGANVLTF. In nucleotides, the CDR3 is TGTGCCAGCAGCCCCATCAGGACTTCAGGGGCCAACGTCCTGACTTTC. Using reference TRBV7-2 and TRBJ2-6 for the parts outside the CDR3, the full variable domain is GAGVSQSPSNKVTEKGKDVELRCDPISGHTALYWYRQSLGQGLEFLIYFQGNSAPDKSGLPSDRFSAERTGGSVSTLTIQRTQQEDSAVYLCASSPIRTSGANVLTFGAGSRLTVL.

As to this clone: Different DNA sequences within this sample yield the same CDR3. The chain combines TRBV6-1 with TRBJ2-4; 12 nucleotides agree with TRBD2. The CDR3 extends over 16 amino acids. V lost 0 bases to trimming and J lost 9 bases; unmatched junction nucleotides: 6. Germline lookup yields CDR1 MNHNS and CDR2 SASEGT. The DNA of the CDR3 is TGTGCCAGCAGTGAAGCCCTAGCGGGGGGGTCCAGCATTCAGTACTTC. Protein sequence: CASSEALAGGSSIQYF.